This T cell receptor (beta chain) was recorded in a study of graft-versus-host responses after intestinal transplantation. General study results and limits: High graft-versus-host to host-versus-graft clonal ratios were seen in allografts of patients with graft-donor T cell macrochimerism. After transplant, early declines in HvG clones were associated with peak levels of circulating GvH clones.

The table came from immunoSEQ multiplex PCR; TCRdb's copy has only in-frame clones and leaves some out. This repertoire shows tens of thousands of clones, roughly nine tenths found once; its top ten account for around 2.7%. The CDR3 consists of 17 residues. J gave up 7 bases and V 2 bases, and 16 bases lay outside the gene matches. Germline CDR1 is SGHRS and CDR2 is YFSETQ. Regarding this clone: Its antigen is currently unknown.

The V and J genes are TRBV5-1 and TRBJ2-7, with 9 bases that match TRBD2. Material: unstimulated CD8+ T cells sorted from spleen or lymph node cells, obtained before intestinal transplant. The TCR sequence derives from a human donor who received an intestinal transplant. The CDR3 coding sequence is TGCGCCAGCAGCTTCCCTCTAGGCGGGGGGGCGGCGGGGGAGCAGTACTTC. The encoded protein is CASSFPLGGGAAGEQYF.